This T cell receptor (beta chain) originates from a study of control samples from healthy donors and cancer patients. This clone came up once. Some clones are missing from TCRdb's copy, which holds only in-frame ones; the method was immunoSEQ multiplex PCR. The sample holds 130,000 or so clones, roughly 89% seen once. The CDR3 is 16 residues long. V lost 0 bases and J lost 2; bases outside the gene matches: 8. Germline assignment: CDR1 SGHRS and CDR2 YFSETQ. The sequence was obtained from a man aged 45-65 years with head and neck cancer. The material sequenced was PBMCs. The chain joins TRBV5-1 to TRBJ2-7; 7 nucleotides match TRBD1. The chain's CDR3 is CASSLAVTQGPYEQYF. CDR3 bases: TGCGCCAGCAGCTTGGCCGTTACACAGGGGCCCTACGAGCAGTACTTC. Drawing the rest from reference TRBV5-1 and TRBJ2-7, the complete variable domain is KAGVTQTPRYLIKTRGQQVTLSCSPISGHRSVSWYQQTPGQGLQFLFEYFSETQRNKGNFPGRFSGRQFSNSRSEMNVSTLELGDSALYLCASSLAVTQGPYEQYFGPGTRLTVT.